Detailed here is one T cell receptor (beta chain). Its cognate antigen has yet to be identified. The input lacks base qualities; no much larger clone sits a single base away. RNA was extracted with the RNeasy kit and 0.5 to 1 ug was reverse transcribed using random hexamers. The immunoSEQ multiplex PCR assay, which covers 54 Vbeta and 13 Jbeta segments, was used to amplify TCR beta CDR3 regions. PCR amplification bias was corrected by using a synthetic template baseline for primer optimization and computational correction. Per the authors' processing: Reads were annotated to V, D and J genes per IMGT and analyzed with immunoSEQ Analyzer, keeping only productive sequences. Clonality was computed as one minus Shannon entropy normalized by log2 of the number of productive unique sequences. Public and private clones were assessed among the 100 most prevalent clones of each patient and control. A clone was defined as Susac-specific if it was absent from the healthy and MS cohorts, from approximately 980 published viral clones and from other ImmuneACCESS disease sequences. TCRdb applied fastp at Q25 and MiXCR to the public reads, then kept only in-frame beta chains. Rows with a matching CDR3 protein are joined into one entry that keeps the most common DNA and genes. TCRdb's processing, not the authors', yielded these V and J calls. The sample records some 130,000 distinct CDR3 sequences, nearly 95% of which are singletons. The top ten clones comprise more than 0.09% of the sample.

Counted from cysteine to phenylalanine, this CDR3 has 12 amino acids. Only CDR3 DNA is held: 36 bases, read in frame from base 1. Sequences MNHEY (CDR1) and SMNVEV (CDR2) are obtained from the germline V gene (reference sequence). V is clipped by 2 bases and J by 3 bases, and the sequence between their germline boundaries is 5 bases long. The entry originates in a study of CD8 T cells in Susac syndrome (dated by TCRdb to about 2019). General notes on the study: Repertoire sequencing was used to test whether CD8+ T cell activation and differentiation in Susac syndrome was antigen driven.

High-throughput TCR beta sequencing profiled peripheral blood CD8+ and CD4+ T cells from healthy donors, Susac syndrome patients and multiple sclerosis patients. Healthy donors were included as age- and sex-matched controls. Bulk CD8+ and CD4+ T cells were purified magnetically by negative isolation, whereas CD8+ TEMRA cells were enriched by FACS. Blood was collected in EDTA tubes and processed within 24 hours, with PBMCs isolated through density gradient centrifugation. PBMCs intended for TCR sequencing were cryopreserved in liquid nitrogen and were subsequently thawed in a 37 degrees C water bath. The sorted or isolated CD4+, CD8+ and CD8+ TEMRA cells reached a purity of at least 90%. The paper's findings and limits, for the study overall: The number of individuals in the TCR sequencing and HLA analysis was recognized as being relatively small.

Sequenced input: CD4+ T cells from PBMCs. This TCR was recovered from a human donor in good health. The V and J genes are TRBV27 and TRBJ2-7, with the D gene not confidently named. The DNA reads as follows: TGTGCCAGCAGTTTAAACCTCTACGAGCAGTACTTC. Its product reads: CASSLNLYEQYF.